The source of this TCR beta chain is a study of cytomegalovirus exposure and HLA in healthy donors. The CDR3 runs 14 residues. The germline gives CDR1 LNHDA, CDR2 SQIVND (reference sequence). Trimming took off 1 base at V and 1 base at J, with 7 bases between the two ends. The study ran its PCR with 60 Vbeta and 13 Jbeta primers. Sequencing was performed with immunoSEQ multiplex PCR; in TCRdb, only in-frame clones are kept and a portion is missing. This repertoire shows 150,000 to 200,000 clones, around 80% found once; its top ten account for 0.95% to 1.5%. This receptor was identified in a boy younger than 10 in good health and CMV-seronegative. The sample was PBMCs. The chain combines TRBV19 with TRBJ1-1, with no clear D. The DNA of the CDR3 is TGTGCCAGTAGTATAGGGTCGGGGAACACTGAAGCTTTCTTT. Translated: CASSIGSGNTEAFF.